These 8 T cell receptor beta chains were sequenced from one sample in a study of identical twins. Each CDR3 protein gets one entry after TCRdb re-called the 5' RACE reads with MiXCR. The data show approximately 890,000 distinct CDR3 sequences, with around an eighth seen just once and roughly 1.5% held by the top ten. This sample also appeared in a second study, on yellow fever vaccine responses in identical twins.

Sequenced material: PBMCs. The source is a woman aged 18 to 35 in good health.

This clonotype has a count of ten or more. The gene calls are TRBV5-1 and TRBJ2-1; 13 nucleotides align to TRBD2. The CDR3 spans 18 residues. Germline-derived CDR1 and CDR2 are SGHRS and YFSETQ. J was trimmed by 0 bases and V by 4 bases; bases with no gene match: 7. The CDR3 coding sequence is TGCGCCAGCAGCACCGGACTAGCGGGGGCCTCCTCCTACAATGAGCAGTTCTTC. Protein: CASSTGLAGASSYNEQFF. The full variable domain, completed using reference TRBV5-1 and TRBJ2-1, is KAGVTQTPRYLIKTRGQQVTLSCSPISGHRSVSWYQQTPGQGLQFLFEYFSETQRNKGNFPGRFSGRQFSNSRSEMNVSTLELGDSALYLCASSTGLAGASSYNEQFFGPGTRLTVL.

This CDR3 is CASNPGKGAAEAFF. CDR3 nucleotide sequence: TGTGCCAGTAACCCTGGGAAGGGGGCCGCTGAAGCTTTCTTT. The J gene is TRBJ1-1, the V gene TRBV12-3 or TRBV12-4; TRBD1 matches at 7 bases. The trim removed 9 bases at V and 6 bases at J, leaving 13 bases unmatched. CDR3 length equals 14 residues.

The J gene is TRBJ1-1, the V gene TRBV28; D remains ambiguous. The CDR3 is made up of 15 amino acids. Germline V lookup: CDR1 MDHEN, CDR2 SYDVKM. V was pared by 6 bases and J by 2 bases, with 16 bases between. CDR3 in DNA: TGTGCCAGCAGCCCCCGCGATCGTAGAAACACTGAAGCTTTCTTT. Residues: CASSPRDRRNTEAFF.

This clonotype was observed a few times. The rearrangement links TRBV24-1 to TRBJ1-1; 8 bases are a match to TRBD1. With V trimmed by 9 bases and J by 1 base, 6 bases remained unmatched. Germline lookup yields CDR1 KGHDR and CDR2 SFDVKD. The CDR3 length is 14 residues. The CDR3 spells CATPQGAANTEAFF. CDR3 bases: TGTGCCACCCCTCAGGGGGCCGCGAACACTGAAGCTTTCTTT.

The CDR3 is CSSSSNYGYTF. The CDR3 region has the DNA TGCAGCAGTAGTTCTAACTATGGCTACACCTTC. The V and J genes are TRBV29-1 and TRBJ1-2; no firm D call. CDR1 is SQVTM, CDR2 ANQGSEA, per germline. Trimming pared 8 bases from V and 0 bases from J, leaving 7 bases between. The CDR3 extends over 11 amino acids.

This clonotype was seen a handful of times. The rearrangement joins TRBV20-1 to TRBJ2-1; 8 bases align to TRBD1. The CDR3 runs to 12 residues. Germline CDR1 is DFQATT and CDR2 is SNEGSKA (reference sequence). With 6 bases clipped from V and 7 bases from J, the junction kept 5 bases outside the gene matches. CDR3 DNA sequence: TGCAGTGCCCACGGACAGGGTAATGAGCAGTTCTTC. It translates to CSAHGQGNEQFF.

The chain combines TRBV6-1 with TRBJ2-1, with 8 bases lining up with TRBD2. CDR3 length: 14 amino acids. The junction had 6 bases not matched to a gene; V was cut back by 7 bases and J by 4 bases. CDR1 and CDR2 from the germline V gene are MNHNS and SASEGT. The CDR3 bases are TGTGCCAGCATGGCGGGGGGTGCATACAATGAGCAGTTCTTC. Its protein is CASMAGGAYNEQFF.

This clonotype was counted only a few times. In DNA form, the CDR3 reads TGTGCCAGCAGCTTGAAGACAGGGGAGCGGCACGAGCAGTACGTC. The encoded protein is CASSLKTGERHEQYV. The gene calls are TRBV21-1 and TRBJ2-7; the table gives TRBD1 as D, unverified against the DNA. TRBV21-1 is recorded as a pseudogene. The CDR3 extends over 15 amino acids.